This T cell receptor (beta chain) derives from a study of cytomegalovirus exposure and HLA in healthy donors. To note about this clone: Antigen specificity is unknown.

General observations from the study: With later analysis, a missense DCLRE1C variant became linked to TCR beta V- and J-gene trimming. The study had only CMV serostatus as immune exposure information.

The PCR contained 60 Vbeta and 13 Jbeta primers. TCRdb keeps only in-frame clones here, not all; method: immunoSEQ multiplex PCR. The sample includes around 110,000 clones, around two thirds seen only once; the top ten take 8% to 9%. V dropped 0 bases and J dropped 8 bases, with 14 bases sitting between them. The CDR3 is 15 residues long. CDR1 and CDR2 from the germline V gene are SGDLS and YYNGEE. Each donor was healthy, and each was a bone marrow donor. This rearrangement joins TRBV9 to TRBJ1-4; unclear D gene. This receptor was obtained from a woman between 35 and 50 years old in good health and CMV-seropositive. Sequencing input: PBMCs. In DNA, the CDR3 is TGTGCCAGCAGCGTAGAGGCAGGTTTAGAGGAAAAACTGTTTTTT. Its protein is CASSVEAGLEEKLFF.